This T cell receptor beta chain originates from a study of a mutant IDH1 vaccine in newly diagnosed glioma. Time point defined: week 23, last vaccination. Vaccination used 300 ug of mutant IDH1 20-mer peptide per dose, with topical imiquimod. V dropped 0 bases and J dropped 5 bases, with 10 bases sitting between them. CDR3 size: 14 residues. The germline gives CDR1 LNHNV, CDR2 YYDKDF (reference sequence). Using immunoSEQ multiplex PCR, the repertoire was profiled, and TCRdb retains in-frame clones only, with some absent. This sample has some 40,000 clones, with roughly 76% found just once. On this clone: Its specificity is not known.

This sequence was found in a man aged 40-50 years with glioma. The sequences come from PBMCs, collected from a glioma patient whose treatment included an IDH1 peptide vaccine. The chain has TRBV15 and TRBJ1-1; D is unresolved. CDR3 sequence (DNA): TGTGCCACCAGCAGAGATTTTGAAGGGACTGAAGCTTTCTTT. It is translated as CATSRDFEGTEAFF.